This TCR beta chain was observed in a study of blood T cell repertoires in COVID-19. At the level of the study: Specimens from acute and convalescent COVID-19 originated in the United States, Italy and Spain. Sample material is recorded as cDNA or gDNA derived from T cells, B-cell-depleted T cells, or PBMCs.

V trimming: 2 bases; J trimming: 9 bases; junction bases outside the gene matches: 8. The germline CDR1 and CDR2 sequences are SGHDT and YYEEEE. CDR3 length: 15 amino acids. Authors' data handling: Estimation of nucleated cell counts was performed using reference gene primer amplification. Assay used: immunoSEQ multiplex PCR; TCRdb lists only in-frame clones, some missing. V and J calls and clone size are those listed in that table; D and trimming were worked out from the DNA. The sample includes over 90,000 clones, around 84% of them seen just once. The chain employs TRBV5-6 and TRBJ2-5; 12 bases agree with TRBD2. The sequencing input was peripheral blood. This sequence was found in a man aged 45-65 years with active or convalescent COVID-19. The DNA for the CDR3 is TGTGCCAGCAGCTTCAGGACTAGCGGGGTGGAGGCCCAGTACTTC. Its protein is CASSFRTSGVEAQYF. Variable domain in full (rest from reference TRBV5-6 and TRBJ2-5): DAGVTQSPTHLIKTRGQQVTLRCSPKSGHDTVSWYQQALGQGPQFIFQYYEEEERQRGNFPDRFSGHQFPNYSSELNVNALLLGDSALYLCASSFRTSGVEAQYFGPGTRLLVL.